This T cell receptor (beta chain) was profiled in a study of blood T cell repertoires in COVID-19. Looking at the study overall: Samples of COVID-19 (acute and convalescent) were obtained from the United States, Italy and Spain. The analysed material was cDNA or gDNA that came from T cells, B-cell-depleted T cells, or PBMCs.

With V trimmed by 3 bases and J by 0 bases, 4 bases remained unmatched. CDR1 is SEHNR and CDR2 is FQNEAQ in the germline V gene (reference sequence). This CDR3 is built from 16 residues. Original handling: From reference gene primer amplification, estimates of nucleated cell counts were derived. Measured with immunoSEQ multiplex PCR; TCRdb has only the in-frame clones, and not every one. V, J and clone size reflect that table, while D and trimming were determined from the DNA. Among more than 80,000 clones listed, around nine tenths were seen once. The TCR was taken from a man older than 75 with acute or convalescent COVID-19. The rearrangement links TRBV7-9 to TRBJ1-3; 8 positions match TRBD1. The sequencing input was peripheral blood. The CDR3 nucleotides are TGTGCCAGCAGCTTGGGACAGGCCCTCTCTGGAAACACCATATATTTT. Translating gives CASSLGQALSGNTIYF. Full variable domain (rest looked up from reference TRBV7-9 and TRBJ1-3): DTGVSQNPRHKITKRGQNVTFRCDPISEHNRLYWYRQTLGQGPEFLTYFQNEAQLEKSRLLSDRFSAERPKGSFSTLEIQRTEQGDSAMYLCASSLGQALSGNTIYFGEGSWLTVV.